The clone carrying this T cell receptor beta chain was counted a few times. Time point in this sample: patch test 1, 2 weeks after DPC sensitization. Treatment meaning: therapeutic diphenylcyclopropenone sensitization with weekly scalp DPC. Total RNA extraction was carried out from unfractionated whole blood. The CDR3 is made up of 15 amino acids. V was pared by 10 bases and J by 8 bases, with 23 bases between. Using its own MiXCR run on the RACE reads, TCRdb lists one record per CDR3 protein. Among about 52,000 distinct CDR3 sequences listed, approximately 11% were seen once. The data are from a study of human T cells and chemical hapten exposure. Study overall: Patients were given diphenylcyclopropenone on the scalp weekly across the roughly 25-week study.

The clonotype originates from a woman aged 40-49 years with alopecia areata. Some clones in this sample may be carry-over from other donors' samples. The source material was whole blood, sampled in connection with sensitization to the hapten diphenylcyclopropenone (DPC). The gene calls are TRBV12-3 or TRBV12-4 and TRBJ1-4, with no clear D. In DNA, the CDR3 is TGTGCCACTTCGCCTTTGGGGTCTCCGGGGGAAAAACTGTTTTTT. This sequence encodes CATSPLGSPGEKLFF.